This T cell receptor beta chain was documented in a study of blood T cell repertoires in COVID-19. About the research overall: Sample material is recorded as cDNA or gDNA derived from T cells, B-cell-depleted T cells, or PBMCs.

In the study's own analysis: Amplifying reference gene primers gave estimates of nucleated cell counts. TCRdb's table, derived via immunoSEQ multiplex PCR, lists solely in-frame clones and lacks some. V, J and clone size are taken as reported in that table, and D and trimming were inferred from the DNA itself. The top ten clones hold around 16% of a sample with roughly 220,000 clones, approximately 84% of them seen once. Germline-derived CDR1 and CDR2 are SGHRS and YFSETQ. V lost 2 bases to trimming and J lost 5 bases; unmatched junction nucleotides: 6. The CDR3 contains 15 residues. Participant-reported clinical history was the basis for cohort assignment.

The specimen sequenced was PBMCs or T cells enriched from blood (not recorded which). This sequence was found in a man aged 35 to 55 who had recovered from COVID-19. V and J are TRBV5-1 and TRBJ2-5, with 10 nucleotides matching TRBD2. In DNA, the CDR3 is TGCGCCAGCAGCTTCAGCGGGGGGGCCGGGGAGACCCAGTACTTC. As protein: CASSFSGGAGETQYF.